This TCR beta chain was sequenced for a study of blood T cell repertoires in COVID-19. Trimming cost V 4 bases and J 1 base; bases outside gene matches: 2. The CDR3 is made up of 14 amino acids. Germline lookup yields CDR1 SGHNT and CDR2 YENEEA. This clone was counted only a few times. Here immunoSEQ multiplex PCR was the method, and the copy in TCRdb shows in-frame clones only, minus some. This table holds roughly 440,000 clones, approximately 89% found once. It was during active infection that Seattle patients were enrolled and then longitudinally followed. This TCR was sampled from a woman in her forties or fifties with COVID-19, enrolled during active disease. Sequenced sample: peripheral blood. The rearrangement uses TRBV11-3 and TRBJ1-1, with TRBD1 matching over 8 bases. This CDR3 is CASSYTGGNTEAFF. In DNA form, the CDR3 reads TGTGCCAGCAGCTATACAGGGGGGAACACTGAAGCTTTCTTT.